This T cell receptor (beta chain) is drawn from a study of CD8+ T cells in alopecia areata. Extracted RNA was reverse transcribed, and the resulting cDNA served as sequencing template. The table came from immunoSEQ multiplex PCR; TCRdb's copy has only in-frame clones and leaves some out. Of roughly 200,000 clones listed, 35% to 45% were seen once; the top ten hold around 0.48%. This sample's treatment: oral pan-JAK inhibitor, 5-10 mg twice daily. This CDR3 has 17 residues. V dropped 5 bases and J dropped 1; count of bases not matched to a gene: 10. Germline V CDR1 and CDR2: SEHNR, FQNEAQ (reference sequence).

This clonotype originated in a human donor with alopecia areata. J is TRBJ2-1 and V is TRBV7-9, with 8 positions matching TRBD1. This material consisted of CD4+ T cells sorted from blood, taken around week 31, from a patient treated with tofacitinib. The CDR3 bases are TGTGCCAGCAGCGCCGCTGGGACAGGATCATCCTACAATGAGCAGTTCTTC. Translated, it gives CASSAAGTGSSYNEQFF.